This T cell receptor beta chain derives from a study of blood T cell repertoires in COVID-19. This clone was seen a few times. From germline, CDR1 is SGHTA and CDR2 FQGNSA. This CDR3 is 15 amino acids long. Between the trimmed V and J ends, which lost 1 base and 4 bases, there was a span of 11 bases. Some clones are missing from TCRdb's copy, which holds only in-frame ones; the method was immunoSEQ multiplex PCR. Among some 130,000 clones, more than 85% were seen once, and the ten largest hold less than 5.5%. The sequencing sample was made of peripheral blood. The chain is built from TRBV7-2 and TRBJ1-3, with a weak D call TRBD1 (5 bases). The TCR was taken from a man between 60 and 75 years old with COVID-19, enrolled during active disease. CDR3 sequence (DNA): TGTGCCAGCAGCTTAGATACAGGAGAAGGAAACACCATATATTTT. Protein: CASSLDTGEGNTIYF.